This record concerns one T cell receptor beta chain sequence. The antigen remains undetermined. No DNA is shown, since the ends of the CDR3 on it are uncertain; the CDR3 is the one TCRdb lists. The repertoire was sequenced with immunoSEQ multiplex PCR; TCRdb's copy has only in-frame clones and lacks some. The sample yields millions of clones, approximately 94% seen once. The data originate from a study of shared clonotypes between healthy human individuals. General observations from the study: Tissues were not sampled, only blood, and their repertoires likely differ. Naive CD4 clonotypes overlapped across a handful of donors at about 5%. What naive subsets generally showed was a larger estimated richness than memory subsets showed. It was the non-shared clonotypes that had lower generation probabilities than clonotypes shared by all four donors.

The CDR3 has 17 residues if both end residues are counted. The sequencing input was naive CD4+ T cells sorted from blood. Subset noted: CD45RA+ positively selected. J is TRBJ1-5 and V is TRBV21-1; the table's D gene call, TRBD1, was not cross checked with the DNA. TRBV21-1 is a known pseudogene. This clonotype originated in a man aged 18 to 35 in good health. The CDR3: CARFKTGVGSGNQPQHF.